This TCR beta chain was identified during a study of blood T cell repertoires in COVID-19. Overall study: Both acute and convalescent COVID-19 samples were obtained from the United States, Italy and Spain.

Germline CDR1 LGHDT, CDR2 YNNKEL (reference sequence). With 2 bases clipped from V and 5 bases from J, the junction kept 6 bases outside the gene matches. The CDR3 is made up of 15 amino acids. Data came from immunoSEQ multiplex PCR; TCRdb stores just in-frame clones and leaves some out. The table has roughly 150,000 clones, around three quarters seen once; the top ten hold about 20%. This TCR was sampled from a woman aged 70 to 79 in a cohort exposed to, infected with or recovered from COVID-19 (not recorded which). The sample was PBMCs or T cells enriched from blood (not recorded which). V usage is TRBV3-1 (or the pseudogene TRBV3-2) and J usage is TRBJ1-5; 7 nucleotides line up with TRBD1. CDR3 bases: TGTGCCAGCAGCCAAAACTCAGGGGGGCATCAGCCCCAGCATTTT. Encoded protein: CASSQNSGGHQPQHF.